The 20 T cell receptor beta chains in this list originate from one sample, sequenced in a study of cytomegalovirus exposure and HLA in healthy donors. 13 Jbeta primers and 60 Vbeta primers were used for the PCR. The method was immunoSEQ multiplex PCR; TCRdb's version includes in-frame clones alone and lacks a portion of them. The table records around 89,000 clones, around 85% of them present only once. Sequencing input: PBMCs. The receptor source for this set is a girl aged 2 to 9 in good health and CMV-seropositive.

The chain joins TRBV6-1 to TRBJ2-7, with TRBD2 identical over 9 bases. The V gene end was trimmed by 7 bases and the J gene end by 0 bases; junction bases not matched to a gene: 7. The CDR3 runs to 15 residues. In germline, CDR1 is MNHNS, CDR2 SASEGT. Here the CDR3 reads CASKGREGFSYEQYF. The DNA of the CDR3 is TGTGCCAGCAAGGGGCGGGAGGGTTTCTCCTACGAGCAGTACTTC.

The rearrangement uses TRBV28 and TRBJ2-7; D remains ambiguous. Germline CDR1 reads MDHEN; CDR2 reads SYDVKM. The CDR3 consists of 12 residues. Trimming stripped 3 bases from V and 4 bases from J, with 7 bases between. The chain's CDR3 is CASSFGSYEQYF. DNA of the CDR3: TGTGCCAGCAGTTTCGGTAGTTACGAGCAGTACTTC.

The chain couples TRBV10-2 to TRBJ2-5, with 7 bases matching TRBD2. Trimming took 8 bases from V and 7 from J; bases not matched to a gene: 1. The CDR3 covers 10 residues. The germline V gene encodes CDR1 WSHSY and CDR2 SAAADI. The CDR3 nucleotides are TGCGCCAGCTCGGGGGGGACCCAGTACTTC. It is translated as CASSGGTQYF.

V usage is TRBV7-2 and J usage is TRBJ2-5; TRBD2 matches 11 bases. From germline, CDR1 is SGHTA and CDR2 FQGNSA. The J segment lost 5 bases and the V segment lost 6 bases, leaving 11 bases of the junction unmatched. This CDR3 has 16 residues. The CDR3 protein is CASRPRLAGTLETQYF. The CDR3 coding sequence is TGTGCCAGCAGACCAAGACTAGCGGGAACCTTGGAGACCCAGTACTTC.

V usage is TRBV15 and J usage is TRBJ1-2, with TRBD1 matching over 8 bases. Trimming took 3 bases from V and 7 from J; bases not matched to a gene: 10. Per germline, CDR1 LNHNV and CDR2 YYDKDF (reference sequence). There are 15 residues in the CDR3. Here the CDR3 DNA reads TGTGCCACCAGCAGCCCCACAGGGGGTCCTCGTGGCTACACCTTC. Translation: CATSSPTGGPRGYTF.

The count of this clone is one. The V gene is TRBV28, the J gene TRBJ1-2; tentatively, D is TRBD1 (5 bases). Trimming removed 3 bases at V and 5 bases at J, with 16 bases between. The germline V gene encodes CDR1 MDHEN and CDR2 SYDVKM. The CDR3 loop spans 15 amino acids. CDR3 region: CASSLGIGGAYGYTF. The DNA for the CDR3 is TGTGCCAGCAGTTTGGGCATCGGGGGAGCTTATGGCTACACCTTC.

The CDR3 loop is CASSQADSSGNTIYF. The CDR3 DNA sequence: TGTGCCAGCAGCCAAGCGGACAGCTCTGGAAACACCATATATTTT. The rearrangement joins TRBV4-2 to TRBJ1-3, with D possibly TRBD1 on 6 matching bases. Trimming shortened V by 1 base and J by 0 bases, and 7 bases separated the two germline ends. Germline V gene data show CDR1 as LGHNA and CDR2 as YNFKEQ. The CDR3 length is 15 residues.

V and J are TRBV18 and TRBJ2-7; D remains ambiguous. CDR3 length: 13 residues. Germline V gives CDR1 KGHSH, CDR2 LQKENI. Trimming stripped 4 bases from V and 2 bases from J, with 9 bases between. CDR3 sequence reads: CASSLNLAYEQYF. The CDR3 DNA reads TGTGCCAGCTCACTGAACCTAGCCTACGAGCAGTACTTC.

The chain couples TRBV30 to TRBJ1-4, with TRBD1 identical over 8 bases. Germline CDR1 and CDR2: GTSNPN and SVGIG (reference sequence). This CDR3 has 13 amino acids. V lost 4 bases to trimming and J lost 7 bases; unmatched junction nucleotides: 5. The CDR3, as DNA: TGTGCCTGGACGAGGACAGGGAGTGAAAAACTGTTTTTT. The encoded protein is CAWTRTGSEKLFF.

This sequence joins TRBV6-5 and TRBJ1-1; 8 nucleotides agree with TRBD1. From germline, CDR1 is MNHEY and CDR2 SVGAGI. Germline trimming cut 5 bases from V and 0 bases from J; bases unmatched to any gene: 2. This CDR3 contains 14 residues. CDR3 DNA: TGTGCCAGCAGTAGACAGGGGATGAACACTGAAGCTTTCTTT. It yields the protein CASSRQGMNTEAFF.

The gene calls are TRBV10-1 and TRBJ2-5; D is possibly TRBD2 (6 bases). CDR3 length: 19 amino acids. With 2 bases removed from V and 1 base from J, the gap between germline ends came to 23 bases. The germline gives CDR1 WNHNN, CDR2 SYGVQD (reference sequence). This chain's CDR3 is CASSEHQVGAGRPQETQYF. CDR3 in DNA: TGCGCCAGCAGTGAGCATCAGGTAGGCGCAGGGAGGCCCCAAGAGACCCAGTACTTC.

The CDR3 loop is CATSRELSLVNEQFF. In DNA form, the CDR3 reads TGTGCCACCAGCAGAGAGTTGTCCCTTGTCAATGAGCAGTTCTTC. This chain joins TRBV15 and TRBJ2-1; D is unresolved. CDR1 is LNHNV and CDR2 is YYDKDF in the germline V gene (reference sequence). V lost 0 bases to trimming and J lost 6 bases, with 12 bases between them. This CDR3 has 15 residues.

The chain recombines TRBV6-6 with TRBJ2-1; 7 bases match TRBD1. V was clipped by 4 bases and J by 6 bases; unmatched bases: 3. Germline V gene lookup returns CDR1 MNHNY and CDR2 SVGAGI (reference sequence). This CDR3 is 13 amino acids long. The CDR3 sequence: CASSSQGFNEQFF. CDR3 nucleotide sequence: TGTGCCAGCAGTTCACAGGGGTTCAATGAGCAGTTCTTC.

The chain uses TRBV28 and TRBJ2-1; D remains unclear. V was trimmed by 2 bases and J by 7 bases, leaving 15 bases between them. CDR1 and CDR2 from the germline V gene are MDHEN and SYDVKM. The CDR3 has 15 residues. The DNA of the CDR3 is TGTGCCAGCAGTTTAGACCAGCTCAGAGGTAATGAGCAGTTCTTC. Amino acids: CASSLDQLRGNEQFF.

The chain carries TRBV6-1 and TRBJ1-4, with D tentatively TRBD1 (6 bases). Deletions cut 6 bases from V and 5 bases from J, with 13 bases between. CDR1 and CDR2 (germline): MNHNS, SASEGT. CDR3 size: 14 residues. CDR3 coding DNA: TGTGCCAGCAGCCGACAGGATGGGAATGAAAAACTGTTTTTT. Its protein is CASSRQDGNEKLFF.

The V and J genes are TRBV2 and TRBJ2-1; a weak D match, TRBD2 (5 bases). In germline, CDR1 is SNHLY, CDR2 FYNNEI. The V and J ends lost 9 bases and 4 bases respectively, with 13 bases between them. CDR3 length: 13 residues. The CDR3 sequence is CASPRKRYNEQFF. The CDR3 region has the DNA TGTGCCAGTCCCCGCAAGCGGTACAATGAGCAGTTCTTC. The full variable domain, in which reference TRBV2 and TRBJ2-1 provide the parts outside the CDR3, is EPEVTQTPSHQVTQMGQEVILRCVPISNHLYFYWYRQILGQKVEFLVSFYNNEISEKSEIFDDQFSVERPDGSNFTLKIRSTKLEDSAMYFCASPRKRYNEQFFGPGTRLTVL.

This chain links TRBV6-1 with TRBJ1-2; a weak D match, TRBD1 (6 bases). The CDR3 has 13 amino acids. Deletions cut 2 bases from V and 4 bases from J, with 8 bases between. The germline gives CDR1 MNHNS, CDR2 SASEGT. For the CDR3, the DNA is TGTGCCAGCAGTGAAAACAGGGCCTATGGCTACACCTTC. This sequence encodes CASSENRAYGYTF.

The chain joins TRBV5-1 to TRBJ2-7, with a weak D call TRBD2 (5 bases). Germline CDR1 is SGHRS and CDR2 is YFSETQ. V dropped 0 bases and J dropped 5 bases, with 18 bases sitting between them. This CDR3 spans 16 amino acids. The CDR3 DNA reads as TGCGCCAGCAGCTTGGATTCGGGGAATTCGTTCGACGAGCAGTACTTC. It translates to CASSLDSGNSFDEQYF. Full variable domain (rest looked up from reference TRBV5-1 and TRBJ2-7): KAGVTQTPRYLIKTRGQQVTLSCSPISGHRSVSWYQQTPGQGLQFLFEYFSETQRNKGNFPGRFSGRQFSNSRSEMNVSTLELGDSALYLCASSLDSGNSFDEQYFGPGTRLTVT.

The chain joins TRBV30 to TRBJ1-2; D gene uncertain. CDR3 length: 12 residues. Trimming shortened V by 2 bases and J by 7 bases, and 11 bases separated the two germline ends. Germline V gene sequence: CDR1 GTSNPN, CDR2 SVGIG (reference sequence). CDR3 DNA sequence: TGTGCCTGGAGTAGTTCGAGATCTGGCTACACCTTC. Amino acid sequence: CAWSSSRSGYTF.

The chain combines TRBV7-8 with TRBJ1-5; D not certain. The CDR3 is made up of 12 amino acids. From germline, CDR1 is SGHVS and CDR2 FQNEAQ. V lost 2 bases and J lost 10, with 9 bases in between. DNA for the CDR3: TGTGCCAGCAGCTTAACGACTACTCCCCAGCATTTT. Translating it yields CASSLTTTPQHF. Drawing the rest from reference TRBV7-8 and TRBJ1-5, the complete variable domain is GAGVSQSPRYKVAKRGQDVALRCDPISGHVSLFWYQQALGQGPEFLTYFQNEAQLDKSGLPSDRFFAERPEGSVSTLKIQRTQQEDSAVYLCASSLTTTPQHFGDGTRLSIL.